The clone carrying this T cell receptor beta chain has a count of ten or more. Its antigen is unidentified. The data derive from a study of T-cell reconstitution after alpha-beta-depleted transplantation in children. The study, taken as a whole, reports: Alpha-beta T cells present about two months after transplant were reported to originate from several hundred expanded graft clones. Elevated TCRbeta diversity at day 60 was traced, in some patients, to surviving recipient T cells and thymic progenitors. Diversity and T-cell counts at one year after transplant derived mostly from new T cells.

CDR3 length: 15 residues. Losses at the gene ends were 1 base for V and 5 bases for J; bases not matched to a gene: 5. Germline V gives CDR1 SEHNR, CDR2 FQNEAQ (reference sequence). Unique molecular identifiers were incorporated when the TCRbeta library was constructed. MiXCR, applied by TCRdb to the PCR reads, yields one record per CDR3 protein. This repertoire shows 330,000 or so distinct CDR3 sequences, about a tenth found once; its top ten account for less than 9%. The TCR sequence derives from a boy younger than two with acute myeloid leukemia, due to receive a stem cell transplant. The sequences come from PBMCs, collected before TCRalphabeta/CD19-depleted stem cell transplant. The chain employs TRBV7-9 and TRBJ1-2, with 9 bases matching TRBD1. The CDR3 protein is CASSLEGQGPYGYTF. The CDR3 DNA reads as TGTGCCAGCAGCTTAGAGGGACAGGGCCCGTATGGCTACACCTTC.